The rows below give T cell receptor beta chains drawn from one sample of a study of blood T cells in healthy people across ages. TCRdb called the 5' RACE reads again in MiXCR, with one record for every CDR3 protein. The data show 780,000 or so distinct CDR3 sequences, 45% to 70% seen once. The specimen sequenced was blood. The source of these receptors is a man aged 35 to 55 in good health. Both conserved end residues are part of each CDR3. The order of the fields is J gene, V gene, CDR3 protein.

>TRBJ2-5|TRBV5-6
CAGTRGAGRKETQYF
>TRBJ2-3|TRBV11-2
CASSTGGRVIDTQYF
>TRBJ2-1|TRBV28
CASSPRASGLYNEQFF
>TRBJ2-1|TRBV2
CASIRDRSYNEQFF
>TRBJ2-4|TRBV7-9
CASSAGLEEEQYF
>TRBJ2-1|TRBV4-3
CASSLYRLAEQFF
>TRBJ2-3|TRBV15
CATSRFYYDTQYF
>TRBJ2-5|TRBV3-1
CASSQDSGLAGTETQYF
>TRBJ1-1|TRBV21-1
CASSARTGGEAFF
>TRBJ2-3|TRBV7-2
CASSLQGSFQDTQYF
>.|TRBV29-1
CSVEMGQGRGETQYF
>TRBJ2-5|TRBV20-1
CSAKEGPKRGEQYF
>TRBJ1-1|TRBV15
CATSRDPGQGISNTEAFF
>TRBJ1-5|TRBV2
CASMGGFNQPQHF
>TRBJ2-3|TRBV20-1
CSAQGLAGDTQYF
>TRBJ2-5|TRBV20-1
CSATATLAEEETQYF
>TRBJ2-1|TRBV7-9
CASSLAGTHEQFF
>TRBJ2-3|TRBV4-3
CASSQGTGSADTQYF
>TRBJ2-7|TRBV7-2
CASSFWTSGEGEQYF
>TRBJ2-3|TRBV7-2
CASSFRQGGRGGSLGTQYF